These 2 T cell receptor beta chains were all obtained from the same sample, sequenced in a study of cytomegalovirus exposure and HLA in healthy donors. PCR was performed using 60 Vbeta and 13 Jbeta primers. Sequencing was performed with immunoSEQ multiplex PCR; in TCRdb, only in-frame clones are kept and a portion is missing. Of some 150,000 clones in the sample, over 70% were seen once. The material sequenced was PBMCs. The receptors stem from a woman in her forties in good health and CMV-seronegative.

This chain uses TRBV29-1 with TRBJ2-2, with D perhaps TRBD1 (6 bases). The CDR3 has 13 amino acids. Trimming shortened V by 3 bases and J by 5 bases, and 10 bases separated the two germline ends. Germline CDR1 SQVTM, CDR2 ANQGSEA. The CDR3: CSVDQGWTGELFF. The CDR3 DNA sequence: TGCAGCGTTGACCAGGGGTGGACCGGGGAGCTGTTTTTT.

The V gene is TRBV6-6, the J gene TRBJ1-1, with D possibly TRBD1 on 6 matching bases. Per the germline V gene, CDR1 is MNHNY and CDR2 is SVGAGI (reference sequence). The CDR3 has 15 residues. V was trimmed by 2 bases and J by 4 bases, leaving 14 bases between them. CDR3 protein: CASSYVSQGGTEAFF. The DNA for the CDR3 is TGTGCCAGCAGTTACGTCTCTCAAGGGGGCACTGAAGCTTTCTTT.